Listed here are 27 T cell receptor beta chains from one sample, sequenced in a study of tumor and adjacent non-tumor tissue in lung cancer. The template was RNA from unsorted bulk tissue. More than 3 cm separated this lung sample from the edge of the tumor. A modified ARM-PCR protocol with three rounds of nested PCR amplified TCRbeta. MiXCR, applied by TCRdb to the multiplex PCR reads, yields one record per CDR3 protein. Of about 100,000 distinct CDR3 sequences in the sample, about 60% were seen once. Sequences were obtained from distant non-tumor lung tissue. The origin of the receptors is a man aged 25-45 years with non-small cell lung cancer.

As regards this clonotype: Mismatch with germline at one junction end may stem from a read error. In DNA, the CDR3 is TGCAGTGCACCCGTATGGGACTCCTCGGTCTACGAGCGGCACTTC. Residues: CSAPVWDSSVYERHF. The gene calls are TRBV20-1 and TRBJ2-7; perhaps TRBD2 as D (6 bases). The CDR3 runs to 15 residues. CDR1 and CDR2 from the germline V gene are DFQATT and SNEGSKA (reference sequence).

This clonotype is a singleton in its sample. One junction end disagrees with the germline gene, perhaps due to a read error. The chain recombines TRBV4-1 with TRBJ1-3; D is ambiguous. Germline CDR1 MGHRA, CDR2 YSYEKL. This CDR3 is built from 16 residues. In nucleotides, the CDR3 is TGCTCCAGCAGCCAAGATCCGGCACCCTCTGGAAACACCATATATTTT. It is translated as CSSSQDPAPSGNTIYF.

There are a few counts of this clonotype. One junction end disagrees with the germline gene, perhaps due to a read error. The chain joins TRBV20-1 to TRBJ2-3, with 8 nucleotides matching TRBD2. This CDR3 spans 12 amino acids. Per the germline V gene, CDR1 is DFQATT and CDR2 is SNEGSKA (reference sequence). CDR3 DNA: TGCAGTGCTAGAACTAGCGGAGATGCGCAGTATTTT. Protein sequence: CSARTSGDAQYF.

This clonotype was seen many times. The CDR3 DNA sequence: TGCAGTGCTACAGACACCGAAAAACTGTTTTTT. As protein: CSATDTEKLFF. The chain links TRBV20-1 to TRBJ1-4; no clear D gene. V was clipped by 4 bases and J by 8 bases, with 8 bases between them. This CDR3 is built from 11 residues. Germline V gene data show CDR1 as DFQATT and CDR2 as SNEGSKA (reference sequence).

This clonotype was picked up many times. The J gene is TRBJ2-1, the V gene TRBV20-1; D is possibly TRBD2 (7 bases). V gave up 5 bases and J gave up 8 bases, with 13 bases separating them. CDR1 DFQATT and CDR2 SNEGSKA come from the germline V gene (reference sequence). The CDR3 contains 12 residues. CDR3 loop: CSAGGGAHEQFF. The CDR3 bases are TGCAGTGCTGGGGGGGGGGCCCATGAGCAGTTCTTC.

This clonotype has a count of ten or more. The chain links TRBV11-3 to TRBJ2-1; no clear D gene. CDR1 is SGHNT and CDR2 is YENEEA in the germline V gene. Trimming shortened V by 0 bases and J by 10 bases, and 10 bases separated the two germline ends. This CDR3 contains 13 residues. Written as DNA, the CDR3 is TGTGCCAGCAGCTTAGATCTGGGTTCCGAGCAGTTCTTC. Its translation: CASSLDLGSEQFF.

CDR3 in amino acids: CASSLALGVFYNEQFF. The CDR3 region has the DNA TGTGCCAGCAGCCTGGCCTTGGGGGTGTTCTACAATGAGCAGTTCTTC. This chain joins TRBV11-2 and TRBJ2-1; D tentatively reads TRBD1 or TRBD2 (5 bases each). Germline V lookup: CDR1 SGHAT, CDR2 FQNNGV. Trimming removed 5 bases from V and 3 bases from J, with 17 bases in between. This CDR3 is 16 amino acids long.

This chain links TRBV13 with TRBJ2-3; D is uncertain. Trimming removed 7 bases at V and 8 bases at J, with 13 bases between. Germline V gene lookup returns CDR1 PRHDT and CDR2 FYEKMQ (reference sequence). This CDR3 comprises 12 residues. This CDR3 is CASNSAGFTQYF. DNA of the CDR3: TGTGCCAGCAACTCGGCCGGATTTACGCAGTATTTT.

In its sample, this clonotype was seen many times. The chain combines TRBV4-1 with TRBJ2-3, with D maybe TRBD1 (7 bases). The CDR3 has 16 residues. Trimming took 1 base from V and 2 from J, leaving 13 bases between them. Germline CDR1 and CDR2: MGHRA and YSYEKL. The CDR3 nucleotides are TGCGCCAGCAGCCAAGTTGCAGGGGGGTACACAGATACGCAGTATTTT. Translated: CASSQVAGGYTDTQYF.

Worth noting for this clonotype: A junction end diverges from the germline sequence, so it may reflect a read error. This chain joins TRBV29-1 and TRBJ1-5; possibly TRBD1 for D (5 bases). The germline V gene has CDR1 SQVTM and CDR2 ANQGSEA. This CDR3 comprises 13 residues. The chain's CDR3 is CIVRGIQNQPQHF. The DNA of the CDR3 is TGCATCGTTAGGGGAATCCAGAATCAGCCCCAGCATTTT. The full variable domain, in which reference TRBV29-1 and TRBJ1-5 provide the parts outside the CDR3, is SAVISQKPSRDICQRGTSLTIQCQVDSQVTMMFWYRQQPGQSLTLIATANQGSEATYESGFVIDKFPISRPNLTFSTLTVSNMSPEDSSIYLCIVRGIQNQPQHFGDGTRLSIL.

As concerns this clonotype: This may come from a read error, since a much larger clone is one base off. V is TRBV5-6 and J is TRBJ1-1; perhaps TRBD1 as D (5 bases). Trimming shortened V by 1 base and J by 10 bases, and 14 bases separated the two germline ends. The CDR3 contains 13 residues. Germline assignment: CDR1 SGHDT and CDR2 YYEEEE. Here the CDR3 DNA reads TGTGCCAGCAGCTTGCGGCAGGGAGGTGGAGCTTTCTTT. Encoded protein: CASSLRQGGGAFF.

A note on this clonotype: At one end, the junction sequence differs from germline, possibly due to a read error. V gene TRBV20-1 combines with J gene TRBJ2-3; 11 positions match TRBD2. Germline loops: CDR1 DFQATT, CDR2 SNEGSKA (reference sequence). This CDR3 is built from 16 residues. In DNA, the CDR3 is TGCGGTGCTAGAGATTGGCTAGCGGGAGGTCCAGATATGCAGTATTTT. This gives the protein CGARDWLAGGPDMQYF.

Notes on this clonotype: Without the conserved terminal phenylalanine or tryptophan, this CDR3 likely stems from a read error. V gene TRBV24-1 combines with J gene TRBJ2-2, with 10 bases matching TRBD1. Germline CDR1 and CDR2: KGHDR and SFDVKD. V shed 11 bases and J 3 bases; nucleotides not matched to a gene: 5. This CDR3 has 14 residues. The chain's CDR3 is CAIRQGAHTGELFL. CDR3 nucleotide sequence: TGTGCCATCAGACAGGGGGCGCACACCGGGGAGCTGTTTTTA.

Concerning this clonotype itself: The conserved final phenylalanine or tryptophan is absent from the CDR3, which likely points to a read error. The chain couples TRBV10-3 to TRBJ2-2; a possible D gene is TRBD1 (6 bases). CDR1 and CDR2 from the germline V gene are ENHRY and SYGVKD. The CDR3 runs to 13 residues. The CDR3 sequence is CTISERDTGKLFL. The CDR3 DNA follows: TGTACCATCAGTGAGAGGGACACCGGGAAGCTGTTTTTA.

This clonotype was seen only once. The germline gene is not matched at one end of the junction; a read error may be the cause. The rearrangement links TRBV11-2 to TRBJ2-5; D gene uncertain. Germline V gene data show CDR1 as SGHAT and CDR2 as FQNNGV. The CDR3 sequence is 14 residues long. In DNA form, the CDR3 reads TGTGCCAGCAGCATATCTACAACCCAAGAGACCCACTACTTC. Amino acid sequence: CASSISTTQETHYF.

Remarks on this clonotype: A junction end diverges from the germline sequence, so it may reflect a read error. CDR3 bases: TGTGCCAGCAGCAGCTACCCAACTGAGTATAATCCACCCCTCCACTTT. Protein product: CASSSYPTEYNPPLHF. The chain joins TRBV6-6 to TRBJ1-6; no firm D call. Germline assignment: CDR1 MNHNY and CDR2 SVGAGI (reference sequence). The CDR3 covers 16 residues.

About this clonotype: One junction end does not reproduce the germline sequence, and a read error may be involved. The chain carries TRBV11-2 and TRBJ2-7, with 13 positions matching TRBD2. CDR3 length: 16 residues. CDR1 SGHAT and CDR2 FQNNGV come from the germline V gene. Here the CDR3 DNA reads TGTGCCAGCAGCAAGACTAGCGGGAGGCAATCCTACGAGCAATACTTC. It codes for CASSKTSGRQSYEQYF.

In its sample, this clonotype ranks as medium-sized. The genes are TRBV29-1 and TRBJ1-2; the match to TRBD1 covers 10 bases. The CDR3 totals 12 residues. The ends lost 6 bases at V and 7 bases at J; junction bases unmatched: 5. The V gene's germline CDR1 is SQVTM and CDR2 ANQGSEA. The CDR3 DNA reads TGCAGCGTCGGGACAGGGGTTCCTGGCTACACCTTC. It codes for CSVGTGVPGYTF.

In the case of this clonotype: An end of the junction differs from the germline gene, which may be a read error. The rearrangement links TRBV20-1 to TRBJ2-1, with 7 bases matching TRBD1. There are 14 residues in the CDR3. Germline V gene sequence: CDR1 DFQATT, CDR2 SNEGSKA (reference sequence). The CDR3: CSAERQGTYSEQFF. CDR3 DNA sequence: TGTAGTGCCGAGAGACAGGGCACCTACAGTGAGCAGTTCTTC.

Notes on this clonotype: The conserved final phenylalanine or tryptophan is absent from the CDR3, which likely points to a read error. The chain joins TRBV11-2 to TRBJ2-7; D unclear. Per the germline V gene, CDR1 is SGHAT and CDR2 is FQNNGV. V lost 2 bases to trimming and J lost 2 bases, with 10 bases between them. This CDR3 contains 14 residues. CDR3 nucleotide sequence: TGTGCCAGCAGCTTAACACGGACCACCTACGAGCAGTACTCC. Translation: CASSLTRTTYEQYS.

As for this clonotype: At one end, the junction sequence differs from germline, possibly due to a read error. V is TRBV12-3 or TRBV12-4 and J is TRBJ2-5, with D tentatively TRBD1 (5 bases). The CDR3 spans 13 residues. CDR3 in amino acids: CTSIQAYQETQYF. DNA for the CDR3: TGTACCAGCATACAGGCCTACCAAGAGACCCAGTACTTC.

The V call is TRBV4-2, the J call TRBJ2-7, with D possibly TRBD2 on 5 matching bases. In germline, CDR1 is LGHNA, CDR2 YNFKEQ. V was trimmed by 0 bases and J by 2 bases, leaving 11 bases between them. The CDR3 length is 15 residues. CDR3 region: CASSQERRVAYEQYF. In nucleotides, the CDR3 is TGTGCCAGCAGCCAAGAACGGCGGGTGGCCTACGAGCAGTACTTC.

The CDR3 DNA sequence: TGCAGTGCTAGAGTCGGGGGGAAGGTCCAGTACTTC. Translating it yields CSARVGGKVQYF. The chain is built from TRBV20-1 and TRBJ2-5; 7 bases are shared with TRBD2. The CDR3 contains 12 residues. The V gene end was trimmed by 1 base and the J gene end by 10 bases; junction bases not matched to a gene: 6. Germline assignment: CDR1 DFQATT and CDR2 SNEGSKA (reference sequence).

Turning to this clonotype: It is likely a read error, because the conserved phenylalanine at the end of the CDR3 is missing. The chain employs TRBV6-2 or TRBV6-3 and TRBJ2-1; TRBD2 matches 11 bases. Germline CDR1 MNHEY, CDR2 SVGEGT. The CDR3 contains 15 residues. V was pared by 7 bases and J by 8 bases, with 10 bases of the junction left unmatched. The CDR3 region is CASTYSGGALDEQFL. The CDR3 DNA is TGTGCCAGCACTTATAGCGGGGGGGCCTTGGATGAGCAGTTCTTA.

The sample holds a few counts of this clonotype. CDR3 sequence reads: CANNSGPRVVAFF. The CDR3 DNA reads TGTGCCAACAATTCCGGACCTAGGGTCGTTGCTTTCTTT. The chain couples TRBV6-1 to TRBJ1-1; D is unclear. The ends were cut back, 10 bases at V and 11 bases at J, with 23 bases in the middle. The CDR3 consists of 13 residues. CDR1 MNHNS and CDR2 SASEGT come from the germline V gene.

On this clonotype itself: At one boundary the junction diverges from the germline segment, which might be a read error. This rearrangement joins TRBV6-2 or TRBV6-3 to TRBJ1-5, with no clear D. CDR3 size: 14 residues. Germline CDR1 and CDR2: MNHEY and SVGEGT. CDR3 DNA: TGCGCCACCCAACGGACGATTCGCAATCAGCCCCAGCATTTT. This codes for CATQRTIRNQPQHF.

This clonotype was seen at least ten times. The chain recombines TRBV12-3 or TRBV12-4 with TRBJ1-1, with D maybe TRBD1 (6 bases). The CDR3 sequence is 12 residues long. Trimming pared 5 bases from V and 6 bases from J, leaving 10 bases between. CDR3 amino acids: CASSGQYAEAFF. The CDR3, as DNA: TGTGCCAGCAGTGGACAGTATGCTGAAGCTTTCTTT.